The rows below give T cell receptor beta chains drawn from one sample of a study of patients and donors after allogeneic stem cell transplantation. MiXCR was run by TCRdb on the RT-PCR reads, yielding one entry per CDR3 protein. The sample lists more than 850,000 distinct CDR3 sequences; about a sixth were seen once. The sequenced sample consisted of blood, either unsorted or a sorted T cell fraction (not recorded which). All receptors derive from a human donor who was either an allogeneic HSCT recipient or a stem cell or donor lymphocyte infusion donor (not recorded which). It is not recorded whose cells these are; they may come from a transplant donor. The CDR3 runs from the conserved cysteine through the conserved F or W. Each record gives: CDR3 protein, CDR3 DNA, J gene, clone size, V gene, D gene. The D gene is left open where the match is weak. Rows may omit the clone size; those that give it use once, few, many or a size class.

CASSLQGPNEQYF,TGTGCCAGCAGTTTACAGGGCCCCAACGAGCAGTACTTC,TRBJ2-7,few,TRBV27,NA
CSATPEGTYNEQFF,TGCAGTGCTACCCCGGAGGGAACCTACAATGAGCAGTTCTTC,TRBJ2-1,NA,TRBV20-1,NA
CASSIGLAGMVYNEQFF,TGCGCCAGCAGCATAGGACTAGCGGGGATGGTCTACAATGAGCAGTTCTTC,TRBJ2-1,NA,TRBV5-1,TRBD2
CASSFAGNTEAFF,TGTGCCAGCAGTTTTGCAGGGAACACTGAAGCTTTCTTT,TRBJ1-1,many,TRBV12-3/TRBV12-4,NA
CSARDFRAQETQYF,TGCAGTGCTAGAGATTTTCGGGCCCAAGAGACCCAGTACTTC,TRBJ2-5,few,TRBV20-1,NA
CASSFGRGGRGNGYTF,TGTGCCAGCAGTTTTGGTCGAGGGGGTAGAGGCAATGGCTACACCTTC,TRBJ1-2,few,TRBV12-3/TRBV12-4,NA
CASSYELAGAGDTQYF,TGTGCCAGCAGTTACGAACTAGCGGGAGCGGGCGATACGCAGTATTTT,TRBJ2-3,NA,TRBV6-5,TRBD2
CASSLDTTSVLDTF,TGTGCCAGCAGCCTGGACACCACCTCGGTCCTGGACACCTTC,TRBJ1-2,few,TRBV7-9,NA
CASSATSGRGYEQYF,TGTGCCAGCAGCGCGACTTCGGGACGAGGCTACGAGCAGTACTTC,TRBJ2-7,few,TRBV12-3/TRBV12-4,NA
CASYDTGRETQYF,TGTGCCAGCTATGACACAGGAAGGGAGACCCAGTACTTC,TRBJ2-5,few,TRBV6-6,NA
CASSSQPGVTDTQYF,TGTGCCAGCAGCTCCCAACCGGGAGTTACAGATACGCAGTATTTT,TRBJ2-3,NA,TRBV7-9,NA
CASSRGGYDEQYF,TGTGCCAGCAGCCGGGGGGGCTATGACGAGCAGTACTTC,TRBJ2-7,NA,TRBV9,TRBD2
CSARPGPTQYF,TGCAGTGCTAGACCGGGACCAACGCAGTATTTT,TRBJ2-3,few,TRBV20-1,NA
CATSRAQRAQETQYF,TGTGCCACCAGCAGAGCTCAGCGGGCTCAAGAGACCCAGTACTTC,TRBJ2-5,NA,TRBV15,NA
CASSSRGQGSSYEQYF,TGTGCCAGCAGTTCGAGGGGGCAGGGGTCTTCCTACGAGCAGTACTTC,TRBJ2-7,NA,TRBV12-3/TRBV12-4,TRBD1
CASSFYLGGTPYEQYF,TGCGCCAGCAGCTTCTACTTGGGCGGGACTCCCTACGAGCAGTACTTC,TRBJ2-7,NA,TRBV5-1,NA
CASSLAPVNTGELFF,TGTGCCAGCAGTTTAGCCCCAGTGAACACCGGGGAGCTGTTTTTT,TRBJ2-2,few,TRBV12-3/TRBV12-4,NA
CASSEYGDRGRNTEAFF,TGTGCCAGCAGTGAATATGGGGACAGGGGACGGAACACTGAAGCTTTCTTT,TRBJ1-1,NA,TRBV6-1,TRBD1
CASSHGGPVSYEQYF,TGCGCCAGCAGCCATGGGGGCCCAGTCTCCTACGAGCAGTACTTC,TRBJ2-7,NA,TRBV4-1,NA
CASSVNQGALPNEKLFF,TGTGCCAGCAGCGTAAACCAGGGGGCGCTCCCGAATGAAAAACTGTTTTTT,TRBJ1-4,NA,TRBV7-9,TRBD1
CASSPETSPSYEQYF,TGTGCCAGCAGCCCCGAGACCTCACCCTCCTACGAGCAGTACTTC,TRBJ2-7,few,TRBV6-1,NA
CASSQDGSYHQPQHF,TGTGCCAGCAGCCAAGACGGAAGCTACCATCAGCCCCAGCATTTT,TRBJ1-5,many,TRBV12-3/TRBV12-4,NA
CASSESSGERYTF,TGTGCCAGCAGTGAAAGTTCAGGGGAACGCTACACCTTC,TRBJ1-2,many,TRBV25-1,NA
CASSLVMGLAGYNEQFF,TGTGCCAGCAGCTTAGTTATGGGACTAGCGGGGTACAATGAGCAGTTCTTC,TRBJ2-1,NA,TRBV7-6,TRBD2
CASSMGPVPGMNTEAFF,TGTGCCAGTAGTATGGGTCCGGTCCCCGGAATGAACACTGAAGCTTTCTTT,TRBJ1-1,NA,TRBV19,NA
CASSYSTGSTGQFF,TGTGCCAGCAGTTACTCGACAGGTTCGACCGGGCAGTTCTTC,TRBJ2-1,NA,TRBV6-5,NA
CASSSRSRRTDTQYF,TGTGCCAGCAGCTCGCGGTCGAGGCGGACAGATACGCAGTATTTT,TRBJ2-3,NA,TRBV9,NA
CASSARDSPYGYTF,TGTGCCAGCAGTGCCCGGGACAGCCCCTATGGCTACACCTTC,TRBJ1-2,NA,TRBV6-1,TRBD1
CAWSGGQAPYEQYF,TGTGCCTGGAGTGGGGGACAGGCCCCCTACGAGCAGTACTTC,TRBJ2-7,few,TRBV30,TRBD1
CASSGGHQRRNTQYF,TGTGCCAGCAGCGGGGGCCACCAGCGCCGAAATACGCAGTATTTT,TRBJ2-3,few,TRBV7-9,NA
CASGLGPPRRVSGNTIYF,TGTGCTAGTGGTTTGGGGCCCCCTCGGAGGGTCTCTGGAAACACCATATATTTT,TRBJ1-3,few,TRBV12-5,NA